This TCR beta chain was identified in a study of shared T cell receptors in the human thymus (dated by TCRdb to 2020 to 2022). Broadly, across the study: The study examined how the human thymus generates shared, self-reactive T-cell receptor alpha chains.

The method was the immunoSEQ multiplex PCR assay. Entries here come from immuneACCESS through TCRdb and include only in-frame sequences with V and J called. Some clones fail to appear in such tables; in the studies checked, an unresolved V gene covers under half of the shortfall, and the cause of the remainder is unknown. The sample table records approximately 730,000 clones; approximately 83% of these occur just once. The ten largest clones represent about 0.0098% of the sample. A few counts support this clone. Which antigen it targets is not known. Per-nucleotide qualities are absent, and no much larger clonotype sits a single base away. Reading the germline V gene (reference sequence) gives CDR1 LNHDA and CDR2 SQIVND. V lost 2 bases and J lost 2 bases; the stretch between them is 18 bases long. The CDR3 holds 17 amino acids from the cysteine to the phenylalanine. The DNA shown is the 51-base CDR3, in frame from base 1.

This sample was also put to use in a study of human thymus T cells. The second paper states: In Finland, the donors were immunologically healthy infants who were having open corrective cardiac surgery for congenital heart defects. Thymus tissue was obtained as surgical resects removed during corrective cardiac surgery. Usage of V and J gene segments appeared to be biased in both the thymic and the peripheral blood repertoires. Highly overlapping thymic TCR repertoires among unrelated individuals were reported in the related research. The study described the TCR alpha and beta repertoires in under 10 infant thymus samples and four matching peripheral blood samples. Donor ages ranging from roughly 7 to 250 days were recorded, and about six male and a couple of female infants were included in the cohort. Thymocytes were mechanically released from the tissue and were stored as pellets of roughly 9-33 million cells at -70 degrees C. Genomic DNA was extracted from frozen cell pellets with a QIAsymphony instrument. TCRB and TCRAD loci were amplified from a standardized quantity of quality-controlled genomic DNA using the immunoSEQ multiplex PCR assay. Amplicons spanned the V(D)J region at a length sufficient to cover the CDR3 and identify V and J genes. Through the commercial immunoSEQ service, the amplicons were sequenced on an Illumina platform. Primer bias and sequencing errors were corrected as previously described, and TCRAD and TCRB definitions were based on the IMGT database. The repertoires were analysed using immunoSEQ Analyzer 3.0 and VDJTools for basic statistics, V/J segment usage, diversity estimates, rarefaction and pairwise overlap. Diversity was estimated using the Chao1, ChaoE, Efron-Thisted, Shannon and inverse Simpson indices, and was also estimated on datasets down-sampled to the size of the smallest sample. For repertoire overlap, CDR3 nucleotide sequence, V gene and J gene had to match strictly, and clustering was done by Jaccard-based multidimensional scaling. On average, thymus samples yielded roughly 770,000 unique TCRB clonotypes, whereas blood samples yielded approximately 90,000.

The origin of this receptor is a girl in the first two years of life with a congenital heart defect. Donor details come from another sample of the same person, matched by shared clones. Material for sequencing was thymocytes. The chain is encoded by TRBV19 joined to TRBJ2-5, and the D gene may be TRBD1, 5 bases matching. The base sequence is TGTGCCAGTAGTATAAGGGCTAGGGGCGTCTTACAAGAGACCCAGTACTTC. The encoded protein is CASSIRARGVLQETQYF.